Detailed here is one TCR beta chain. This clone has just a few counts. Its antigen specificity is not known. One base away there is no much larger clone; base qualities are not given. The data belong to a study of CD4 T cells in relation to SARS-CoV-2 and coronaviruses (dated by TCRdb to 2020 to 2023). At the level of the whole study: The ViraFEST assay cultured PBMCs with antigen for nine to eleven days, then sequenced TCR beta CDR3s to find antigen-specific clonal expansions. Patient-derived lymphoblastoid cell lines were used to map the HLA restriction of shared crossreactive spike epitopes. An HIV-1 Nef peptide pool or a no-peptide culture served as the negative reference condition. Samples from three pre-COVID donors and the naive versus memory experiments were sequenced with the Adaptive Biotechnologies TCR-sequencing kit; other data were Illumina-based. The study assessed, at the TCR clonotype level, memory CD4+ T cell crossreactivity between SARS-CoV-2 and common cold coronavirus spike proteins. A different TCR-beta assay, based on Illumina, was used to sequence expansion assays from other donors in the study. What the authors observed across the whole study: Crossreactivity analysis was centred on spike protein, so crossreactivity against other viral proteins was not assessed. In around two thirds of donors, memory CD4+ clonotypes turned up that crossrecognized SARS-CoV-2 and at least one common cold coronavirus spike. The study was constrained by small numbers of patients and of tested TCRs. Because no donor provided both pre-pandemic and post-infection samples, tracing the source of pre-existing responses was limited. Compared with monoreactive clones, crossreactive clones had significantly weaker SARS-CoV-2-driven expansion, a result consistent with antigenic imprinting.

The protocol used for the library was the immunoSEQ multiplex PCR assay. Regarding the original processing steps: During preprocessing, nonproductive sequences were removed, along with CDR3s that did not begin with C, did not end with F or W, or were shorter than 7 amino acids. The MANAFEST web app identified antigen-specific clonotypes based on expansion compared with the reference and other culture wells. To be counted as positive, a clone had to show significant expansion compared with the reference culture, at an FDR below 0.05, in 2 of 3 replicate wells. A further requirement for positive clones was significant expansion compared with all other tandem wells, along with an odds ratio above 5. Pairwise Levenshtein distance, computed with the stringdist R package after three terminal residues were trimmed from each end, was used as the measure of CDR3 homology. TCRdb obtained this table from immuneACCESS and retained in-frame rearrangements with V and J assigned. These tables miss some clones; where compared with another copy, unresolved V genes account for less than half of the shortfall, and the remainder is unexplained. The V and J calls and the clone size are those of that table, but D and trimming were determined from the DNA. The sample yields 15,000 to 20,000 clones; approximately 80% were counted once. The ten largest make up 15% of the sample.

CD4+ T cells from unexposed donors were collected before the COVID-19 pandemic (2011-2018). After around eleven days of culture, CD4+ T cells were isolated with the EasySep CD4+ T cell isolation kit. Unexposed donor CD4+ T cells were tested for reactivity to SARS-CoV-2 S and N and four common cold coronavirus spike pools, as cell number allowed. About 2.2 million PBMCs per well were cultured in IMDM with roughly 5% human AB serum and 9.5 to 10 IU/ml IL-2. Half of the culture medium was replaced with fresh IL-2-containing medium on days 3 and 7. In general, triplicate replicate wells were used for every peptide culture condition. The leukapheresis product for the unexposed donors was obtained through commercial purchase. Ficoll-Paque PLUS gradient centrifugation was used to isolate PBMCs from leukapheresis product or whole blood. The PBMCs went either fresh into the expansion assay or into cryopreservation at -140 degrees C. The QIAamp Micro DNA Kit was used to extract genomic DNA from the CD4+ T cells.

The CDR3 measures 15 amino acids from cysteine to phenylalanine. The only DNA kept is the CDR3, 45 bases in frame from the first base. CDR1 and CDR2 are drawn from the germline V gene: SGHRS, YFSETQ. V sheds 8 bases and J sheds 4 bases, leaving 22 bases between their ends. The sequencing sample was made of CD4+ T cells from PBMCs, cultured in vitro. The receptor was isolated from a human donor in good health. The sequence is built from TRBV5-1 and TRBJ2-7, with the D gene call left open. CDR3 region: CASKADGTKTYEQYF. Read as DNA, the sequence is TGCGCCAGTAAAGCAGACGGTACAAAGACTTACGAGCAGTACTTC. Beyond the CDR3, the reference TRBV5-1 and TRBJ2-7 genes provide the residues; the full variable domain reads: KAGVTQTPRYLIKTRGQQVTLSCSPISGHRSVSWYQQTPGQGLQFLFEYFSETQRNKGNFPGRFSGRQFSNSRSEMNVSTLELGDSALYLCASKADGTKTYEQYFGPGTRLTVT.